Sequencing of this TCR beta chain was carried out in a study of CD8 T cells in ankylosing spondylitis. General study points: Within ankylosing spondylitis blood, a TCR beta motif made up of seven to nine highly homologous variants appeared to be characteristic.

The CDR3 consists of 13 residues. The ends were cut back, 1 base at V and 8 bases at J, with 11 bases in the middle. This clonotype was detected many times. Its antigen is as yet unknown. In making TCR beta libraries, quantitative 5'-RACE with molecular barcodes was used. TCRdb ran MiXCR on the 5' RACE reads and lists one entry per CDR3 protein. The sample lists about 480,000 distinct CDR3 sequences; roughly a sixth were seen once. Input material: blood, either unsorted or a sorted T cell fraction (not recorded which). The chain has TRBV12-3 or TRBV12-4 and TRBJ1-1; no clear D gene. The TCR originated in a male donor with ankylosing spondylitis. The CDR3 loop is CASSLGGEGEAFF. The CDR3 DNA is TGTGCCAGCAGTTTAGGAGGAGAAGGCGAAGCTTTCTTT.